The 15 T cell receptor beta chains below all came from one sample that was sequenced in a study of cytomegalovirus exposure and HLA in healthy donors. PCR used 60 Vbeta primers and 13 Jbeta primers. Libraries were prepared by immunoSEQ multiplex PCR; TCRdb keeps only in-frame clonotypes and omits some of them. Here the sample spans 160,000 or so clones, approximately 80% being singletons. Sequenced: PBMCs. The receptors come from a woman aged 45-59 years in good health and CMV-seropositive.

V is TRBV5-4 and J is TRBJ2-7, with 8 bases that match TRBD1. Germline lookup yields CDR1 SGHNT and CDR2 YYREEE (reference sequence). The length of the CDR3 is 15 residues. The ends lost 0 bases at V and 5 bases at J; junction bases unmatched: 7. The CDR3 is CASSLVGTGVNEQYF. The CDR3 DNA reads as TGTGCCAGCAGCTTGGTAGGGACAGGAGTTAACGAGCAGTACTTC.

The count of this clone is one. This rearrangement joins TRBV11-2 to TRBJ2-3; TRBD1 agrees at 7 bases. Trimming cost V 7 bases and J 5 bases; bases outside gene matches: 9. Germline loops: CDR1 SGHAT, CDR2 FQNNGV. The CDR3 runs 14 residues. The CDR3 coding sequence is TGTGCCAGCACCCCAGGGGGACAGCTAGATACGCAGTATTTT. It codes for CASTPGGQLDTQYF. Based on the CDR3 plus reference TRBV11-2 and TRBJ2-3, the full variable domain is EAGVAQSPRYKIIEKRQSVAFWCNPISGHATLYWYQQILGQGPKLLIQFQNNGVVDDSQLPKDRFSAERLKGVDSTLKIQPAKLEDSAVYLCASTPGGQLDTQYFGPGTRLTVL.

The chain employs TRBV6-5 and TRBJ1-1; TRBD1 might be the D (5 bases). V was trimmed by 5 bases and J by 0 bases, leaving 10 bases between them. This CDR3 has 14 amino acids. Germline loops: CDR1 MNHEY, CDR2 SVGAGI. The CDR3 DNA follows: TGTGCCAGCAGTCGACAGACCATGAACACTGAAGCTTTCTTT. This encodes CASSRQTMNTEAFF.

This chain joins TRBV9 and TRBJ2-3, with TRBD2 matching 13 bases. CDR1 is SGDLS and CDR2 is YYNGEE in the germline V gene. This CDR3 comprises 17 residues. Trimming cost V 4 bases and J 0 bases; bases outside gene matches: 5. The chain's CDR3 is CASSTGTSGTSTDTQYF. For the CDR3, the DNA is TGTGCCAGCAGCACTGGGACTAGCGGGACCAGCACAGATACGCAGTATTTT.

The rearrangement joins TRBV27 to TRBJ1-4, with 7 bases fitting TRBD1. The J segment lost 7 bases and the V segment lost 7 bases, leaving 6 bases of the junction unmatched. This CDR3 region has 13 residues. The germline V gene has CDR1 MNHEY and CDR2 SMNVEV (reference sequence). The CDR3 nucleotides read TGTGCCAGCACCAGGGGGATCGGTGAAAAACTGTTTTTT. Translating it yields CASTRGIGEKLFF.

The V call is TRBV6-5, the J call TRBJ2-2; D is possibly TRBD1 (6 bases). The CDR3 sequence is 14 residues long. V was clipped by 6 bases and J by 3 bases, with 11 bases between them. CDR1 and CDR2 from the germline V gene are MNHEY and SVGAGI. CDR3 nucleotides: TGTGCCAGCAGCCATGGACAGTACACCGGGGAGCTGTTTTTT. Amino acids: CASSHGQYTGELFF.

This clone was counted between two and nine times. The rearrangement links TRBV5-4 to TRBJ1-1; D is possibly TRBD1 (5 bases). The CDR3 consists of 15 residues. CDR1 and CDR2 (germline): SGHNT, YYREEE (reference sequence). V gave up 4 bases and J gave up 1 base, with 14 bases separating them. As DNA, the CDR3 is TGTGCCAGCAGCGTGGACACCCTTCGGAACACTGAAGCTTTCTTT. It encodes CASSVDTLRNTEAFF.

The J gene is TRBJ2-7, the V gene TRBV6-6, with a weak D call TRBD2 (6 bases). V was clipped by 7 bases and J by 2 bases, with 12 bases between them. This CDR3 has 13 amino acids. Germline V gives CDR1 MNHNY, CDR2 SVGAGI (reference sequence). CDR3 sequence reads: CASTSGGTYEQYF. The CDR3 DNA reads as TGTGCCAGCACCTCCGGGGGAACCTACGAGCAGTACTTC.

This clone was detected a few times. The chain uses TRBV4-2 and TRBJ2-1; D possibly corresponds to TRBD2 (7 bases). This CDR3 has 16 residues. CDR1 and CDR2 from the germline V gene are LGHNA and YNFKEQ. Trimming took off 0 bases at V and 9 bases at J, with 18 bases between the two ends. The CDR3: CASSQDQRGGRGEQFF. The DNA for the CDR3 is TGTGCCAGCAGCCAAGATCAGAGGGGGGGCCGAGGTGAGCAGTTCTTC.

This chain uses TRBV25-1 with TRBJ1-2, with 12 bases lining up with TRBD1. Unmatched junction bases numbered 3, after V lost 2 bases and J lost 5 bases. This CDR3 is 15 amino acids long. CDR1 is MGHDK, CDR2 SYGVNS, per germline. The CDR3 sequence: CASSERGQGAYGYTF. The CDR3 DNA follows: TGTGCCAGCAGTGAAAGGGGACAGGGGGCATATGGCTACACCTTC.

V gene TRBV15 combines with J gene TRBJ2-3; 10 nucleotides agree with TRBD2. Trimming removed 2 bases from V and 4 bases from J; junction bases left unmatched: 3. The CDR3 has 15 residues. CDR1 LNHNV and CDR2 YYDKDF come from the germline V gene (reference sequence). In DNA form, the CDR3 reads TGTGCCACCAGCAGACCAGGACTAGCGGCAGATACGCAGTATTTT. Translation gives CATSRPGLAADTQYF.

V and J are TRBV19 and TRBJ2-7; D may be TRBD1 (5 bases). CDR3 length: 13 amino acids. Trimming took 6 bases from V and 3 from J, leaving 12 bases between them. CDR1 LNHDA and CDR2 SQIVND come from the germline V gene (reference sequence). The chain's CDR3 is CASRDRNYYEQYF. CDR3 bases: TGTGCCAGTAGAGACAGAAATTACTACGAGCAGTACTTC.

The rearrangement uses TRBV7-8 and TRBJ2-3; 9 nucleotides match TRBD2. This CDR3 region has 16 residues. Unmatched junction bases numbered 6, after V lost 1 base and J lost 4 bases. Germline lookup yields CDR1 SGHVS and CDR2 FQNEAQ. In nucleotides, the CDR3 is TGTGCCAGCAGCTTAGTGGGACTAGCCTCGGCAGATACGCAGTATTTT. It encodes CASSLVGLASADTQYF.

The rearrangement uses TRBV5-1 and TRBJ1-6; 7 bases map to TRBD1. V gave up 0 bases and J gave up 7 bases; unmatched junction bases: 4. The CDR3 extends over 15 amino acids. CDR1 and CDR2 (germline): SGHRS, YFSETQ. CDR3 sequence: CASSLGQGGNSPLHF. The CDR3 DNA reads TGCGCCAGCAGCTTGGGGCAGGGGGGAAATTCACCCCTCCACTTT.

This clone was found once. CDR3 residues: CASSQDGGVTGELFF. In DNA form, the CDR3 reads TGCGCCAGCAGCCAAGACGGAGGGGTCACCGGGGAGCTGTTTTTT. This chain links TRBV4-3 with TRBJ2-2; D is perhaps TRBD2 (6 bases). Germline lookup yields CDR1 LGHNA and CDR2 YSLEER. There are 15 residues in the CDR3. V was shortened by 0 bases and J by 4 bases, with 9 bases between the two germline ends.